This is a list of T cell receptor beta chains from one sample in a study of blood T cell repertoires in COVID-19. Libraries were prepared by immunoSEQ multiplex PCR; TCRdb keeps only in-frame clonotypes and omits some of them. The sample records about 160,000 clones, roughly 88% being singletons. The sequenced sample consisted of peripheral blood. Source of these receptors: a man in his late teens or twenties with acute or convalescent COVID-19. The CDR3 runs from the conserved cysteine through the conserved F or W. D genes are given only for firm matches. Size is stated for part of the rows, as once, few or many counts, or as a class when the clone is expanded.

V	D	size	J	DNA	CDR3
TRBV5-1	TRBD2	-	TRBJ2-7	TGCGCCAGCAGCACCCTAGCGGGAGGCTACGAGCAGTACTTC	CASSTLAGGYEQYF
TRBV5-1	-	once	TRBJ2-2	TGCGCCAGCAGCTTGCTCTTAAACACCGGGGAGCTGTTTTTT	CASSLLLNTGELFF
TRBV21-1	-	-	TRBJ2-5	TGTGCCAGCACCCCCGAGCTGACTCAAGAGACCCAGTACTTC	CASTPELTQETQYF
TRBV19	TRBD1	-	TRBJ1-1	TGTGCCAGTAGCCCCTGGGGGACAGAGAACACTGAAGCTTTCTTT	CASSPWGTENTEAFF
TRBV19	-	-	TRBJ1-2	TGTGCCAGTAGTATAGTAGCGGGGAACTATGGCTACACCTTC	CASSIVAGNYGYTF
TRBV5-1	TRBD1	-	TRBJ1-4	TGCGCCAGCAGCTTGGCTTTTAGACAGGGTGCTAATGAAAAACTGTTTTTT	CASSLAFRQGANEKLFF
TRBV29-1	-	-	TRBJ1-2	TGCAGCGTTGAAGAGGAGGGGTCCTTAGGGTTCTATGGCTACACCTTC	CSVEEEGSLGFYGYTF
TRBV11-2	-	-	TRBJ2-7	TGTGCCAGCAGCTTAGAAAGGGGGACCTACGAGCAGTACTTC	CASSLERGTYEQYF
TRBV5-1	-	-	TRBJ1-2	TGCGCCAGCAGCTTGCTGGGGGCGAATAACTATGGCTACACCTTC	CASSLLGANNYGYTF
TRBV27	-	-	TRBJ2-7	TGTGCCAGCAGTTTGGGGGCCCCATCCTACGAGCAGTACTTC	CASSLGAPSYEQYF
TRBV9	TRBD2	-	TRBJ2-1	TGTGCCAGCAGCGTGAGCGGGGGGTCCTACAATGAGCAGTTCTTC	CASSVSGGSYNEQFF
TRBV7-6	-	-	TRBJ2-7	TGTGCCAGCAGCTTAGTTGCGGACAGAGCCTACGAGCAGTACTTC	CASSLVADRAYEQYF
TRBV5-5	TRBD1	-	TRBJ1-4	TGTGCCAGCAGCCGACCGGGACAGAAGAATGAAAAACTGTTTTTT	CASSRPGQKNEKLFF
TRBV13	TRBD2	-	TRBJ2-3	TGTGCCAGCAGCTTAGCTCCGGGAGGCGAGGGTACGCAGTATTTT	CASSLAPGGEGTQYF
TRBV25-1	-	once	TRBJ1-2	TGTGCCAGCAGTGATACGAGGGGGAGAAACTATGGCTACACCTTC	CASSDTRGRNYGYTF
TRBV29-1	-	-	TRBJ1-1	TGCAGCGTACGGACAGCTAACCCGAACACTGAAGCTTTCTTT	CSVRTANPNTEAFF
TRBV5-1	-	once	TRBJ2-5	TGCGCCAGCAGCCCGACTCCGATGGGAGAGACCCAGTACTTC	CASSPTPMGETQYF
TRBV5-1	-	once	TRBJ1-2	TGCGCCAGCAGCTTGACACCTACAGCAGGGGACTATGGCTACACCTTC	CASSLTPTAGDYGYTF
TRBV5-1	-	-	TRBJ1-1	TGCGCCAGCAGCTTGGAGGGCCAGGGCACTGAAGCTTTCTTT	CASSLEGQGTEAFF
TRBV5-6	-	-	TRBJ2-5	TGTGCCAGCAGCTTAGTCGGAGCCCAAGAGACCCAGTACTTC	CASSLVGAQETQYF
TRBV27	-	-	TRBJ1-2	TGTGCCAGCAGTCTTTCCGGGGTTAACTATGGCTACACCTTC	CASSLSGVNYGYTF
TRBV19	TRBD1	-	TRBJ1-1	TGTGCCAGTAGTATTGGCAGGGGGGACACTGAAGCTTTCTTT	CASSIGRGDTEAFF
TRBV12-3/TRBV12-4	-	once	TRBJ1-2	TGTGCCAGCAGTTTAAGGAGCTTCTATGGCTACACCTTC	CASSLRSFYGYTF
TRBV4-1	-	-	TRBJ2-7	TGCGCCAGCTTCGACGAGCAGTACTTC	CASFDEQYF
TRBV4-1	-	-	TRBJ2-1	TGCGCCAGCACTGAAACGGGGTCCTACAATGAGCAGTTCTTC	CASTETGSYNEQFF
TRBV5-1	TRBD1	-	TRBJ1-2	TGCGCCAGCAGCTCGACTCGGGACAGGGGTTATGGCTACACCTTC	CASSSTRDRGYGYTF